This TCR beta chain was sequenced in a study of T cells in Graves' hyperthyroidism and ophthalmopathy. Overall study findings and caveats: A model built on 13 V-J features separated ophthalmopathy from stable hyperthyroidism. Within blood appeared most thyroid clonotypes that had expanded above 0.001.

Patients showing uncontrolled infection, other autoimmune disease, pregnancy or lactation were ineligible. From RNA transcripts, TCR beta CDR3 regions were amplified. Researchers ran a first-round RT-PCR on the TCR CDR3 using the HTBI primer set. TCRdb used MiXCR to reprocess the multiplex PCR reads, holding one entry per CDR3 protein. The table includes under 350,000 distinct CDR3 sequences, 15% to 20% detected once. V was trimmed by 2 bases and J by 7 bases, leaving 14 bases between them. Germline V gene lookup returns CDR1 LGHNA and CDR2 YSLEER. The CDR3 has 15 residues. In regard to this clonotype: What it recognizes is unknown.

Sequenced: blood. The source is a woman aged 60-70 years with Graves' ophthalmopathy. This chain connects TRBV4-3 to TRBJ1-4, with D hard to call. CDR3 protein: CASSQLGGRIEKLFF. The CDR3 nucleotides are TGCGCCAGCAGCCAACTCGGAGGGAGGATTGAAAAACTGTTTTTT.